A single T cell receptor beta chain is shown here with its context. Antigen unknown. The libraries were made with immunoSEQ v3.0 at survey level. Generated by immunoSEQ multiplex PCR, the TCRdb table keeps only in-frame clones and is missing some. The sample holds about 20,000 clones, around 81% seen once. The record originates from a study of long-term antiretroviral therapy in people with HIV. General observations from the study: Pre-ART expanded clones dominated the repertoire at every time point. Relative to control repertoires, HIV repertoires exhibited narrower CDR3 length ranges.

Trimming cost V 5 bases and J 5 bases; bases outside gene matches: 9. The CDR3 has 15 residues. Germline V lookup: CDR1 SGHTA, CDR2 FQGNSA. The chain links TRBV7-2 to TRBJ1-2, with 9 positions matching TRBD1. Specimen: unsorted PBMCs, collected roughly 4 years after starting antiretroviral therapy. This TCR was recovered from a man aged 18 to 30 with HIV. CDR3 coding DNA: TGTGCCAGCAGCCTTAGGACAGGGGCAAGGTATGGCTACACCTTC. Its protein is CASSLRTGARYGYTF.